One and the same sample provided the 17 T cell receptor beta chains below, sequenced in a study of cytomegalovirus exposure and HLA in healthy donors. Clones were sequenced by immunoSEQ multiplex PCR, and TCRdb holds only the in-frame ones, with some missing. The sample lists around 55,000 clones; 80% to 95% were seen once. Material for sequencing was PBMCs. The receptor set was obtained from a man aged 18 to 29 in good health and CMV-seronegative.

The rearrangement uses TRBV5-1 and TRBJ2-3, with 15 nucleotides matching TRBD2. Germline V gives CDR1 SGHRS, CDR2 YFSETQ. This CDR3 region has 17 residues. V dropped 3 bases and J dropped 3; count of bases not matched to a gene: 5. CDR3 amino acids: CASSWRTSGRGTDTQYF. CDR3 DNA: TGCGCCAGCAGCTGGAGGACTAGCGGGAGGGGTACAGATACGCAGTATTTT.

The chain couples TRBV6-1 to TRBJ2-7; 7 bases agree with TRBD1. This CDR3 spans 14 amino acids. Germline loops: CDR1 MNHNS, CDR2 SASEGT. Germline trimming cut 5 bases from V and 1 base from J; bases unmatched to any gene: 5. CDR3: CASSNRDRSYEQYF. In DNA, the CDR3 is TGTGCCAGCAGTAACCGGGACAGATCCTACGAGCAGTACTTC.

The chain links TRBV27 to TRBJ2-7, with TRBD2 as a possible D gene (6 bases). V lost 5 bases to trimming and J lost 3 bases, with 14 bases between them. CDR1 and CDR2 from the germline V gene are MNHEY and SMNVEV (reference sequence). CDR3 length: 14 amino acids. CDR3 nucleotides: TGTGCCAGCAGTCCCAGACTAGGAAGCTACGAGCAGTACTTC. It codes for CASSPRLGSYEQYF.

V is TRBV2 and J is TRBJ2-5, with D possibly matching TRBD2 (6 bases). CDR3 size: 14 residues. V dropped 6 bases and J dropped 4 bases, with 15 bases sitting between them. Germline V lookup: CDR1 SNHLY, CDR2 FYNNEI. In nucleotides, the CDR3 is TGTGCCAGCAGGGGAGGACATTTGGTAGAGACCCAGTACTTC. It is translated as CASRGGHLVETQYF.

This clone was detected only once. V is TRBV6-1 and J is TRBJ1-1; D is unclear. This CDR3 is built from 11 residues. V was clipped by 10 bases and J by 3 bases, with 9 bases between them. The germline V gene encodes CDR1 MNHNS and CDR2 SASEGT. The CDR3 coding sequence is TGTGCCATTCACAGAGACACTGAAGCTTTCTTT. Protein: CAIHRDTEAFF.

The rearrangement links TRBV19 to TRBJ1-5, with a possible D match to TRBD1 (5 bases). Germline V gives CDR1 LNHDA, CDR2 SQIVND (reference sequence). V was trimmed by 6 bases and J by 3 bases, leaving 12 bases between them. CDR3 length: 14 residues. The chain's CDR3 is CASRMGQVNQPQHF. For the CDR3, the DNA is TGTGCCAGTAGGATGGGGCAGGTCAATCAGCCCCAGCATTTT.

The V call is TRBV4-1, the J call TRBJ2-1; 13 bases agree with TRBD2. CDR3 length: 18 residues. V lost 4 bases and J lost 3; bases outside the gene matches: 9. Per the germline V gene, CDR1 is MGHRA and CDR2 is YSYEKL. In nucleotides, the CDR3 is TGCGCCAGCAGCCCCTACCCTGGACTAGCGGGAGACTACAATGAGCAGTTCTTC. It encodes CASSPYPGLAGDYNEQFF.

The chain's CDR3 is CASMRAGGTRELFF. The CDR3 DNA reads as TGTGCCAGCATGAGGGCAGGGGGGACGCGGGAGCTGTTTTTT. This rearrangement joins TRBV27 to TRBJ2-2, with D perhaps matching TRBD1 (7 bases). The V gene's germline CDR1 is MNHEY and CDR2 SMNVEV (reference sequence). CDR3 size: 14 residues. The V and J ends lost 7 bases and 9 bases respectively, with 18 bases between them.

The chain employs TRBV19 and TRBJ1-3; TRBD1 might be the D (6 bases). Trimming cost V 8 bases and J 0 bases, with 11 bases left between them. CDR3 length equals 14 residues. The germline CDR1 and CDR2 sequences are LNHDA and SQIVND (reference sequence). The CDR3 protein is CASSTGSSGNTIYF. The CDR3 region has the DNA TGTGCCAGTTCAACAGGGAGCTCTGGAAACACCATATATTTT.

This chain uses TRBV7-9 with TRBJ2-7; 9 bases agree with TRBD2. The CDR3 contains 14 residues. V dropped 1 base and J dropped 7; count of bases not matched to a gene: 5. Germline loops: CDR1 SEHNR, CDR2 FQNEAQ (reference sequence). As DNA, the CDR3 is TGTGCCAGCAGCTTAGACAGGGCGGGAGGGGAGCAGTACTTC. Its protein is CASSLDRAGGEQYF.

The chain has TRBV15 and TRBJ2-2; 12 nucleotides agree with TRBD2. The V and J ends lost 3 bases and 6 bases, in that order; junction bases with no gene match: 5. The CDR3 contains 16 residues. Germline V gene lookup returns CDR1 LNHNV and CDR2 YYDKDF (reference sequence). The CDR3 loop reads CATSRPSGRAPGELFF. The CDR3 DNA sequence: TGTGCCACCAGCAGGCCTAGCGGGAGGGCCCCCGGGGAGCTGTTTTTT.

V gene TRBV28 combines with J gene TRBJ2-1; TRBD2 matches 14 bases. The CDR3 loop spans 18 amino acids. V lost 5 bases to trimming and J lost 4 bases; unmatched junction nucleotides: 10. Per the germline V gene, CDR1 is MDHEN and CDR2 is SYDVKM. In DNA, the CDR3 is TGTGCCAGCAGTCGATCCGGGACTAGCGGGAGCGGTTACAATGAGCAGTTCTTC. Translating it yields CASSRSGTSGSGYNEQFF.

CDR3 sequence: CATSRDVRTSGLYNEQFF. In nucleotides, the CDR3 is TGTGCCACCAGCAGAGATGTCAGGACTAGCGGATTATACAATGAGCAGTTCTTC. The gene calls are TRBV15 and TRBJ2-1, with 10 bases matching TRBD2. CDR3 length: 18 amino acids. Germline CDR1 is LNHNV and CDR2 is YYDKDF (reference sequence). V dropped 0 bases and J dropped 4; count of bases not matched to a gene: 9.

The chain carries TRBV6-5 and TRBJ1-2, with 7 bases lining up with TRBD1. V lost 0 bases to trimming and J lost 6 bases; unmatched junction nucleotides: 10. CDR1 is MNHEY and CDR2 is SVGAGI in the germline V gene. The CDR3 length is 16 residues. CDR3: CASSYSGHRGVDGYTF. The CDR3 nucleotides read TGTGCCAGCAGTTACTCTGGTCACAGGGGTGTGGATGGCTACACCTTC.

The gene calls are TRBV21-1 and TRBJ2-2; TRBD1, the D gene given by the table, was not confirmed from the DNA. TRBV21-1 counts as a pseudogene. The CDR3 runs 14 residues. The CDR3 loop reads CASTWGFYTGELFF. The CDR3 nucleotides read TGTGCCAGCACGTGGGGCTTTTACACCGGGGAGCTGTTTTTT.

This chain connects TRBV30 to TRBJ2-1, with 11 bases matching TRBD1. Germline V gene lookup returns CDR1 GTSNPN and CDR2 SVGIG (reference sequence). The V gene end was trimmed by 2 bases and the J gene end by 6 bases; junction bases not matched to a gene: 9. This CDR3 spans 16 amino acids. This CDR3 is CAWSTPGTGGSNEQFF. The DNA for the CDR3 is TGTGCCTGGAGTACCCCGGGGACAGGGGGTTCCAATGAGCAGTTCTTC.

This sequence joins TRBV19 and TRBJ1-5, with D possibly TRBD1 on 5 matching bases. Germline V CDR1 and CDR2: LNHDA, SQIVND (reference sequence). V was trimmed by 2 bases and J by 0 bases, leaving 5 bases between them. The CDR3 extends over 14 amino acids. This CDR3 reads CASSIQGSNQPQHF. The CDR3 region has the DNA TGTGCCAGTAGTATACAGGGTAGCAATCAGCCCCAGCATTTT.